These 17 T cell receptor beta chains originate from one sample sequenced in a study of cytomegalovirus exposure and HLA in healthy donors. With 60 Vbeta and 13 Jbeta primers, the PCR was carried out. Repertoires were generated with immunoSEQ multiplex PCR, while TCRdb's copy carries only in-frame clones and drops some. The data show some 130,000 clones, just over 70% seen once. Sequencing input: PBMCs. The source is a woman aged 55 to 70 in good health and CMV-seropositive.

This clone has a handful of counts. The same CDR3 can be traced to other DNA sequences in this sample. This chain connects TRBV7-8 to TRBJ2-5, with D possibly TRBD1 on 5 matching bases. The CDR3 extends over 15 amino acids. CDR1 is SGHVS, CDR2 FQNEAQ, per germline. The V end was cut by 2 bases, the J end by 1 base, with 11 bases between. CDR3: CASSLSAGIQETQYF. Here the CDR3 DNA reads TGTGCCAGCAGCTTATCGGCAGGGATCCAAGAGACCCAGTACTTC.

The chain has TRBV11-3 and TRBJ2-5, with TRBD2 matching 16 bases. V dropped 5 bases and J dropped 4; count of bases not matched to a gene: 4. Germline V gene data show CDR1 as SGHNT and CDR2 as YENEEA. The CDR3 has 16 residues. The CDR3 DNA reads TGTGCCAGCAGCCAAGGGACTAGCGGGGGGGGAGAGACCCAGTACTTC. Translated, it gives CASSQGTSGGGETQYF.

In its sample, this clone was seen once. V and J are TRBV9 and TRBJ2-2; 7 positions match TRBD1. The CDR3 runs 15 residues. V gave up 3 bases and J gave up 4 bases; unmatched junction bases: 6. The germline CDR1 and CDR2 sequences are SGDLS and YYNGEE. DNA of the CDR3: TGTGCCAGCAGCGCCCGACAGGGAACCACCGGGGAGCTGTTTTTT. It is translated as CASSARQGTTGELFF.

The gene calls are TRBV11-1 and TRBJ2-7; the D gene is possibly TRBD1 (6 bases). This CDR3 region has 15 residues. From germline, CDR1 is SGHAT and CDR2 FQDESV (reference sequence). Trimming pared 3 bases from V and 4 bases from J, leaving 16 bases between. In DNA, the CDR3 is TGTGCCAGCAGCTTGTATACAGGGCGGGTGTACGAGCAGTACTTC. It encodes CASSLYTGRVYEQYF.

This clone showed up just a few times. V and J are TRBV29-1 and TRBJ1-1, with TRBD1 matching 9 bases. Germline-derived CDR1 and CDR2 are SQVTM and ANQGSEA. V dropped 7 bases and J dropped 3; count of bases not matched to a gene: 6. This CDR3 has 13 residues. In DNA, the CDR3 is TGCAGCGCCCATCGACAGGGGGACACTGAAGCTTTCTTT. It codes for CSAHRQGDTEAFF.

This clone was seen a handful of times. The genes are TRBV28 and TRBJ2-6; 8 bases are a match to TRBD1. The CDR3 length is 16 residues. Germline-derived CDR1 and CDR2 are MDHEN and SYDVKM. With V trimmed by 7 bases and J by 3 bases, 8 bases remained unmatched. The CDR3 bases are TGTGCCAGCAAGAGTCAGGGGGCAGGTGGGGCCAACGTCCTGACTTTC. As protein: CASKSQGAGGANVLTF.

The V call is TRBV20-1, the J call TRBJ2-7; no clear D. The CDR3 totals 11 residues. V shed 4 bases and J shed 6 bases, with 10 bases lying between them. In germline, CDR1 is DFQATT, CDR2 SNEGSKA (reference sequence). In nucleotides, the CDR3 is TGCAGTGCTAATTCTCAGCGCGAGCAGTACTTC. Protein: CSANSQREQYF.

The chain joins TRBV29-1 to TRBJ1-1, with D uncertain. The CDR3 length is 14 residues. Trimming cost V 2 bases and J 5 bases, with 15 bases left between them. The germline V gene has CDR1 SQVTM and CDR2 ANQGSEA. CDR3: CSVESGSSETEAFF. The CDR3 DNA is TGCAGCGTTGAAAGTGGTTCGAGCGAGACTGAAGCTTTCTTT.

As to this clone: One end of the junction does not line up with germline, which may come from a read error. The gene calls are TRBV6-5 and TRBJ2-7; maybe TRBD1 (6 bases). Looked up from germline, CDR1 is MNHEY and CDR2 is SVGAGI. CDR3 size: 14 residues. CDR3 in DNA: TGTGCCAGCAGTTACGGGATCGGACAGCCCAGAAGGCACTTC. Translated: CASSYGIGQPRRHF.

This clone appeared once. V is TRBV7-9 and J is TRBJ2-5, with 14 bases matching TRBD2. Germline V gene sequence: CDR1 SEHNR, CDR2 FQNEAQ (reference sequence). The CDR3 has 15 amino acids. Trimming took 4 bases from V and 7 from J; bases not matched to a gene: 5. In nucleotides, the CDR3 is TGTGCCAGCAGCTCCGGGACTAGCGGGGGTGGGACCCAGTACTTC. Amino acids: CASSSGTSGGGTQYF. The full variable domain, its missing parts supplied by reference TRBV7-9 and TRBJ2-5, is DTGVSQNPRHKITKRGQNVTFRCDPISEHNRLYWYRQTLGQGPEFLTYFQNEAQLEKSRLLSDRFSAERPKGSFSTLEIQRTEQGDSAMYLCASSSGTSGGGTQYFGPGTRLLVL.

The J gene is TRBJ1-1, the V gene TRBV7-9; weak D call: TRBD1 (6 bases). V dropped 6 bases and J dropped 5 bases, with 10 bases sitting between them. Germline-derived CDR1 and CDR2 are SEHNR and FQNEAQ (reference sequence). The CDR3 loop spans 12 amino acids. The CDR3 here is CASSFGQTEAFF. Here the CDR3 DNA reads TGTGCCAGCAGTTTCGGACAGACTGAAGCTTTCTTT.

The chain employs TRBV7-3 and TRBJ2-1, with a possible D match to TRBD2 (6 bases). This CDR3 has 14 amino acids. V lost 1 base, J lost 5 bases, and 9 bases lay in between. Germline loops: CDR1 SGHTA, CDR2 FQGTGA. CDR3 region: CASSLKGGNNEQFF. The CDR3 nucleotides are TGTGCCAGCAGCTTAAAAGGCGGGAACAATGAGCAGTTCTTC.

V gene TRBV10-3 combines with J gene TRBJ1-4; no clear D. Between the trimmed V and J ends, which lost 2 bases and 8 bases, there was a span of 15 bases. CDR3 length: 15 residues. The germline V gene encodes CDR1 ENHRY and CDR2 SYGVKD. Here the CDR3 reads CAISEEAVLLEKLFF. Written as DNA, the CDR3 is TGTGCCATCAGTGAGGAGGCTGTTTTATTGGAAAAACTGTTTTTT.

V gene TRBV19 combines with J gene TRBJ1-1; 8 bases agree with TRBD1. J gave up 3 bases and V 6 bases, and 9 bases lay outside the gene matches. The CDR3 extends over 15 amino acids. Germline V gene data show CDR1 as LNHDA and CDR2 as SQIVND (reference sequence). CDR3 residues: CASRKLDRDHTEAFF. In DNA, the CDR3 is TGTGCCAGTAGAAAATTGGACAGGGATCACACTGAAGCTTTCTTT.

This clone was seen a few times. This chain joins TRBV6-5 and TRBJ2-5, with a weak D call TRBD2 (7 bases). Trimming stripped 1 base from V and 1 base from J, with 10 bases between. Germline values: CDR1 MNHEY, CDR2 SVGAGI. The CDR3 contains 15 residues. The CDR3 DNA reads TGTGCCAGCAGTTACTTGGGGGGGGCCCAAGAGACCCAGTACTTC. It codes for CASSYLGGAQETQYF.

The chain carries TRBV9 and TRBJ1-4, with 9 bases that match TRBD1. The germline gives CDR1 SGDLS, CDR2 YYNGEE. The ends lost 3 bases at V and 7 bases at J; junction bases unmatched: 7. CDR3 length: 15 residues. The CDR3 reads CASSATGGFFEKLFF. The CDR3 coding sequence is TGTGCCAGCAGCGCCACAGGGGGCTTCTTTGAAAAACTGTTTTTT.

This clone was detected only a few times. V is TRBV18 and J is TRBJ2-1; D is undetermined. The CDR3 consists of 12 residues. V lost 4 bases to trimming and J lost 5 bases, with 6 bases between them. Germline V gene lookup returns CDR1 KGHSH and CDR2 LQKENI. CDR3 nucleotide sequence: TGTGCCAGCTCACAACTCGACAATGAGCAGTTCTTC. It encodes CASSQLDNEQFF.